A selection of T cell receptor beta chains follows, all from one sample in a study of patients and donors after allogeneic stem cell transplantation. TCRdb reanalysed the RT-PCR reads using MiXCR and keeps one entry per CDR3 protein. This sample yields about a million distinct CDR3 sequences, of which about a sixth are seen a single time; around 6% belongs to the top ten. Sequenced material: blood, either unsorted or a sorted T cell fraction (not recorded which). The receptor source for this set is a human donor who was either an allogeneic HSCT recipient or a stem cell or donor lymphocyte infusion donor (not recorded which). It is not recorded whose cells these are; they may come from a transplant donor. Both conserved end residues are part of each CDR3. The order of the fields is V gene, J gene, CDR3 protein.

V: TRBV6-1; J: TRBJ2-7; CDR3: CASSLTGNLYEQYF
V: TRBV24-1; J: TRBJ2-1; CDR3: CATSEHRTGGQFF
V: TRBV2; J: TRBJ2-3; CDR3: CASIQKTYTDTQYF
V: TRBV12-3/TRBV12-4; J: TRBJ1-2; CDR3: CASRRQDHMSWLGGYTF
V: TRBV20-1; J: TRBJ1-1; CDR3: CSARPQGPLTNTEAFF
V: TRBV6-1; J: TRBJ1-1; CDR3: CASSEGGGASEAFF
V: TRBV2; J: TRBJ1-2; CDR3: CASSGISRVDTNYGYTF
V: TRBV20-1; J: TRBJ1-5; CDR3: CSASDVGVRQPQHF
V: TRBV19; J: TRBJ1-1; CDR3: CASSIPRGKAFF
V: TRBV5-1; J: TRBJ2-1; CDR3: CASSFERTGTDEQFF
V: TRBV12-3/TRBV12-4; J: TRBJ1-6; CDR3: CASSPTTRADNSPLHF
V: TRBV18; J: TRBJ1-1; CDR3: CASSPVRSATEAFF
V: TRBV6-2/TRBV6-3; J: TRBJ1-5; CDR3: CASVEGIPNQPQHF
V: TRBV10-3; J: TRBJ2-7; CDR3: CAISERDITYEQYF
V: TRBV19; J: TRBJ1-4; CDR3: CASSIPLRTNEKLFF
V: TRBV6-5; J: TRBJ2-1; CDR3: CASSYSYDFVPLANEQFF
V: TRBV12-3/TRBV12-4; J: TRBJ2-7; CDR3: CASSPTGGGLGF
V: TRBV12-3/TRBV12-4; J: TRBJ1-4; CDR3: CASSPPHRGLYEKLFF
V: TRBV5-1; J: TRBJ1-6; CDR3: CASSLDGTGNSPLHF
V: TRBV29-1; J: TRBJ2-1; CDR3: CSVDMYNEQFF
V: TRBV6-5; J: TRBJ1-2; CDR3: CASSYRGGRSYGYTF
V: TRBV20-1; J: TRBJ2-7; CDR3: CSARDGWVDSYEQYF
V: TRBV5-6; J: TRBJ1-4; CDR3: CASSLTAEKLFF
V: TRBV6-2/TRBV6-3; J: TRBJ2-1; CDR3: CASRQGNEQFF
V: TRBV4-3; J: TRBJ2-2; CDR3: CASSQDLGIGELFF
V: TRBV20-1; J: TRBJ2-5; CDR3: CSASKETQYF
V: TRBV12-3/TRBV12-4; J: TRBJ1-5; CDR3: CASSLKEGNQPQHF
V: TRBV7-9; J: TRBJ1-2; CDR3: CASSPTGDGYTF
V: TRBV18; J: TRBJ2-1; CDR3: CASSPFRGSSYNEQFF
V: TRBV20-1; J: TRBJ1-1; CDR3: CSARDLKKNTEAFF
V: TRBV7-9; J: TRBJ2-3; CDR3: CASSPRGGTDTQYF
V: TRBV12-3/TRBV12-4; J: TRBJ1-3; CDR3: CARPDSGNTIYF
V: TRBV15; J: TRBJ2-3; CDR3: CATSRGTQGVGTDTQYF
V: TRBV27; J: TRBJ1-4; CDR3: CASSLSQPSKLFF
V: TRBV5-5; J: TRBJ2-7; CDR3: CASTSGGQGRYEQYF
V: TRBV21-1; J: TRBJ1-1; CDR3: CASTKGENTEAFF
V: TRBV27; J: TRBJ2-7; CDR3: CASSLRAMEEQYF
V: TRBV9; J: TRBJ2-3; CDR3: CASNSATDTQYF
V: TRBV12-3/TRBV12-4; J: TRBJ1-5; CDR3: CASSLTGGFSNQPQHF
V: TRBV6-1; J: TRBJ2-1; CDR3: CASSPFRGRASYNEQFF
V: TRBV11-2; J: TRBJ2-5; CDR3: CASSLGWGGIETQYF
V: TRBV12-3/TRBV12-4; J: TRBJ1-5; CDR3: CASSSNQPQHF
V: TRBV5-6; J: TRBJ2-5; CDR3: CASSLKRLGETQYF
V: TRBV12-3/TRBV12-4; J: TRBJ2-7; CDR3: CASSSDRDYEQYF
V: TRBV5-1; J: TRBJ1-1; CDR3: CASSSRGVFHGAFF
V: TRBV11-3; J: TRBJ2-2; CDR3: CASSLPRGGGAGELFF
V: TRBV6-5; J: TRBJ1-1; CDR3: CASSGVDTEAFF
V: TRBV5-1; J: TRBJ2-1; CDR3: CASSFQLAGDEQFF
V: TRBV9; J: TRBJ1-1; CDR3: CASSERGPGLGRTEAFF